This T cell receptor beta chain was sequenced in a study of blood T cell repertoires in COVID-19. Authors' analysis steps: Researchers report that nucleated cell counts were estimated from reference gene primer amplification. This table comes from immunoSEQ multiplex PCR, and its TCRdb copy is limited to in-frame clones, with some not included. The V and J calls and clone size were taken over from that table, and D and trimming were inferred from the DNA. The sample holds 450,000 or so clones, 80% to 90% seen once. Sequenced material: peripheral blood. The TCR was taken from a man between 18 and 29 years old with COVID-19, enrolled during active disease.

CDR3 sequence reads: CASCYTRLEETQYF. CDR3 DNA: TGTGCCAGCTGTTATACTAGATTAGAAGAGACCCAGTACTTC. The chain combines TRBV21-1 with TRBJ2-5; no check of the table's D call, TRBD2, against the DNA was made. TRBV21-1 is a pseudogene. The CDR3 covers 14 residues.